A single sample gave rise to the 12 T cell receptor beta chains below, sequenced in a study of cytomegalovirus exposure and HLA in healthy donors. A multiplex PCR was run with 60 Vbeta primers and 13 Jbeta primers. TCRdb keeps only in-frame clones here, not all; method: immunoSEQ multiplex PCR. The data hold about 180,000 clones, with more than 70% observed a single time. The material sequenced was PBMCs. Source of these receptors: a girl aged 5 to 17 in good health and CMV-seropositive.

This clone was picked up one time. The chain joins TRBV5-1 to TRBJ1-1; D perhaps matches TRBD1 (5 bases). The length of the CDR3 is 15 residues. The V end was cut by 4 bases, the J end by 5 bases, with 18 bases between. CDR1 SGHRS and CDR2 YFSETQ come from the germline V gene. CDR3 loop: CASSINGQGSTEAFF. The DNA for the CDR3 is TGCGCCAGCAGCATAAATGGTCAGGGTAGTACTGAAGCTTTCTTT.

The chain employs TRBV7-9 and TRBJ1-2; TRBD1 agrees at 8 bases. The V and J ends lost 5 bases and 8 bases, in that order; junction bases with no gene match: 10. CDR3 length: 14 amino acids. Germline assignment: CDR1 SEHNR and CDR2 FQNEAQ (reference sequence). CDR3 residues: CASSADRGDKGYTF. In DNA, the CDR3 is TGTGCCAGCAGCGCCGACAGGGGAGATAAAGGCTACACCTTC.

The gene calls are TRBV28 and TRBJ1-1; D might be TRBD1 (6 bases). V shed 3 bases and J shed 1 base, with 15 bases lying between them. The germline gives CDR1 MDHEN, CDR2 SYDVKM. This CDR3 is 16 amino acids long. CDR3 in amino acids: CASSLGGAVANTEAFF. As DNA, the CDR3 is TGTGCCAGCAGTTTGGGGGGGGCCGTAGCGAACACTGAAGCTTTCTTT.

The chain has TRBV5-8 and TRBJ2-5, with D possibly matching TRBD2 (5 bases). V lost 6 bases, J lost 3 bases, and 18 bases lay in between. Per the germline V gene, CDR1 is SGHTS and CDR2 is YDEGEE. The CDR3 length is 15 residues. The CDR3 is CASTPRGRGEETQYF. The CDR3 bases are TGTGCCAGCACCCCCAGAGGCCGGGGAGAAGAGACCCAGTACTTC.

The rearrangement joins TRBV6-5 to TRBJ2-7, with TRBD1 identical over 7 bases. Germline CDR1 reads MNHEY; CDR2 reads SVGAGI. The CDR3 length is 14 residues. V lost 2 bases and J lost 4; bases outside the gene matches: 5. The chain's CDR3 is CASSYRGQKYEQYF. In DNA form, the CDR3 reads TGTGCCAGCAGTTACAGGGGGCAGAAGTACGAGCAGTACTTC.

The gene calls are TRBV4-1 and TRBJ2-3, with D uncertain. Germline CDR1 is MGHRA and CDR2 is YSYEKL. The V gene lost 0 bases and the J gene lost 5 bases, with 12 bases spanning the gap. The CDR3 has 15 residues. This CDR3 reads CASSQERYLGDTQYF. In nucleotides, the CDR3 is TGCGCCAGCAGCCAAGAACGGTACCTAGGAGATACGCAGTATTTT.

The sample holds one count of this clone. The rearrangement uses TRBV6-5 and TRBJ2-1; D not resolved. Per germline, CDR1 MNHEY and CDR2 SVGAGI. CDR3 size: 14 residues. V was clipped by 0 bases and J by 3 bases, with 6 bases between them. The CDR3 DNA is TGTGCCAGCAGTTACTCTAACAGCTACAATGAGCAGTTCTTC. It translates to CASSYSNSYNEQFF.

Here the CDR3 reads CASSPDGTVNQPQHF. CDR3 nucleotide sequence: TGTGCCAGCTCACCCGACGGGACAGTTAATCAGCCCCAGCATTTT. The chain links TRBV18 to TRBJ1-5, with 7 bases that match TRBD1. The germline gives CDR1 KGHSH, CDR2 LQKENI. The CDR3 length is 15 residues. V gave up 3 bases and J gave up 4 bases; unmatched junction bases: 6. Together with reference TRBV18 and TRBJ1-5, the CDR3 gives the full variable domain: NAGVMQNPRHLVRRRGQEARLRCSPMKGHSHVYWYRQLPEEGLKFMVYLQKENIIDESGMPKERFSAEFPKEGPSILRIQQVVRGDSAAYFCASSPDGTVNQPQHFGDGTRLSIL.

As concerns this clone: Compared with germline, one end of the junction differs, possibly owing to a read error. The chain carries TRBV7-7 and TRBJ2-2, with D possibly being TRBD1 (5 bases). CDR1 is SSHAT, CDR2 FNYEAQ, per germline (reference sequence). The CDR3 loop spans 15 amino acids. CDR3 DNA sequence: TGTGCTAGCAGCTTAGGGGCAGGGAAGATCGGGGAGCTGTTTTTT. Translation: CASSLGAGKIGELFF. The entire variable domain, with the rest obtained from reference TRBV7-7 and TRBJ2-2, is as follows: GAGVSQSPRYKVTKRGQDVTLRCDPISSHATLYWYQQALGQGPEFLTYFNYEAQPDKSGLPSDRFSAERPEGSISTLTIQRTEQRDSAMYRCASSLGAGKIGELFFGEGSRLTVL.

This rearrangement joins TRBV30 to TRBJ1-4, with TRBD1 matching over 10 bases. The CDR3 runs to 13 residues. With V trimmed by 3 bases and J by 10 bases, 5 bases remained unmatched. Germline-derived CDR1 and CDR2 are GTSNPN and SVGIG (reference sequence). CDR3 coding DNA: TGTGCCTGGAGGGGGACAGGGGTTGCAAAACTGTTTTTT. It yields the protein CAWRGTGVAKLFF.

The rearrangement uses TRBV5-1 and TRBJ1-1, with 9 bases matching TRBD1. Germline assignment: CDR1 SGHRS and CDR2 YFSETQ. J gave up 6 bases and V 4 bases, and 7 bases lay outside the gene matches. CDR3 length: 14 amino acids. The DNA for the CDR3 is TGCGCCAGCAGCGAACAGGGGGCTTCGGCTGAAGCTTTCTTT. It is translated as CASSEQGASAEAFF. The full variable domain, its missing parts supplied by reference TRBV5-1 and TRBJ1-1, is KAGVTQTPRYLIKTRGQQVTLSCSPISGHRSVSWYQQTPGQGLQFLFEYFSETQRNKGNFPGRFSGRQFSNSRSEMNVSTLELGDSALYLCASSEQGASAEAFFGQGTRLTVV.

With respect to this clone: In the same sample, other DNA sequences code for this CDR3. The genes are TRBV5-1 and TRBJ2-7; TRBD2 agrees at 7 bases. CDR3 length: 13 residues. Germline CDR1 and CDR2: SGHRS and YFSETQ. The V segment lost 2 bases and the J segment 3 bases; nucleotides outside the gene matches: 2. The CDR3 DNA follows: TGCGCCAGCAGCTTTGGGGGGGGCTACGAGCAGTACTTC. Translation: CASSFGGGYEQYF.